Here is one T cell receptor (beta chain) with its context. Researchers used 5'RACE with constant-segment primers to make TCR alpha and TCR beta cDNA libraries that carry sample barcodes and UMIs. TCRdb ran MiXCR on the 5' RACE reads and lists one entry per CDR3 protein. The sample yields just over 150,000 distinct CDR3 sequences, 31% seen once. This sample was taken from a study of T-cell memory formation after mild COVID-19. Study details: Largely, TCR clusters stayed within a single donor.

Per the germline V gene, CDR1 is ENHRY and CDR2 is SYGVKD. V was trimmed by 10 bases and J by 8 bases, leaving 21 bases between them. This CDR3 has 14 residues. V usage is TRBV10-3 and J usage is TRBJ2-1; D may match TRBD1 or TRBD2 (6 bases each). The sequencing sample was made of PBMCs or a T cell subset sorted from them (not recorded which). The clonotype comes from an adult woman who had mild COVID-19 (a few samples of this study predate the infection). Cell type and time point are not known. In DNA, the CDR3 is TGTGCCACCATTGGGACTCCCAGGGGATATGAGCAGTTCTTC. It specifies CATIGTPRGYEQFF.